This is a list of T cell receptor beta chains from one sample in a study of cytomegalovirus exposure and HLA in healthy donors. Repertoires were generated with immunoSEQ multiplex PCR, while TCRdb's copy carries only in-frame clones and drops some. The table lists some 140,000 clones, with 2% in the top ten. Source material: PBMCs. These receptors all stem from an older woman in good health and CMV-seronegative. Both conserved end residues are part of each CDR3. A D gene is named only where the DNA matches it firmly.

TRBV7-3	TRBJ2-1	TRBD2	TGTGCCAGCAGCCGCCCGGCTAGCGGGAGGGAGGCCTACAATGAGCAGTTCTTC	CASSRPASGREAYNEQFF
TRBV5-1	TRBJ2-1	TRBD2	TGCGCCAGCAGCCCAACCGGGACTAGCGGGGCTTGGGCCTACAATGAGCAGTTCTTC	CASSPTGTSGAWAYNEQFF
TRBV5-1	TRBJ1-1	.	TGCGCCAGCAGCTTGGGGGAGCGTCGTTGGATGAACACTGAAGCTTTCTTT	CASSLGERRWMNTEAFF
TRBV10-1	TRBJ2-3	.	TGCGCCAGCAGTGAGTCTCCATCAGATACGCAGTATTTT	CASSESPSDTQYF
TRBV28	TRBJ2-1	TRBD2	TGTGCCAGCAGTTTCTCTAGCGGGAGCTCCTACAATGAGCAGTTCTTC	CASSFSSGSSYNEQFF
TRBV20-1	TRBJ1-2	.	TGCAGTGCTGTCGACAGGAGGTACACCTTC	CSAVDRRYTF
TRBV19	TRBJ1-5	.	TGTGCCAGTAGTATAGATCGTTGGCCCGATCAGCCCCAGCATTTT	CASSIDRWPDQPQHF
TRBV18	TRBJ2-3	TRBD2	TGTGCCAGCTCACCAAGACTAGCGGGACCCACAGATACGCAGTATTTT	CASSPRLAGPTDTQYF
TRBV2	TRBJ1-2	.	TGTGCCAGCAGTGTTTTCCCCTCGGGACTCCGGGTAGAGGGCTACACCTTC	CASSVFPSGLRVEGYTF
TRBV28	TRBJ1-1	.	TGTGCCAGCAGTTTATGGGGCAGTAGAATGAACACTGAAGCTTTCTTT	CASSLWGSRMNTEAFF
TRBV15	TRBJ1-2	.	TGTGCCACCAGCAGCGGACGGGGATTGGGCGGCTACACCTTC	CATSSGRGLGGYTF
TRBV7-2	TRBJ2-7	.	TGTGCCAGCAGCTTAGGGGAAAGTGGGCGGGCTCCCTACGAGCAGTACTTC	CASSLGESGRAPYEQYF
TRBV6-5	TRBJ2-2	.	TGTGCCAGCAGTACTACGGGGGGCAGCACCGGGGAGCTGTTTTTT	CASSTTGGSTGELFF
TRBV2	TRBJ2-2	TRBD1	TGTGCCAGCGTGACAGGGGGCAGGAACACCGGGGAGCTGTTTTTT	CASVTGGRNTGELFF
TRBV5-6	TRBJ1-5	.	TGTGCCAGCAGCCCCCGGGTTCAGCCCCAGCATTTT	CASSPRVQPQHF
TRBV28	TRBJ2-7	.	TGTGCCAGCAGTCCCAGGGGCTGGGCCTACGAGCAGTACTTC	CASSPRGWAYEQYF
TRBV2	TRBJ1-5	.	TGTGCCAGCAGTCGGTCCACTAGCAATCAGCCCCAGCATTTT	CASSRSTSNQPQHF